This T cell receptor (beta chain) stems from a study of blood T cell repertoires in COVID-19. The CDR3 sequence is 18 residues long. The V and J ends lost 5 bases and 0 bases, in that order; junction bases with no gene match: 12. Germline CDR1 LGHNA, CDR2 YNFKEQ. Profiled with immunoSEQ multiplex PCR; TCRdb holds only in-frame clones, not every one. Here the sample spans 250,000 or so clones, roughly nine tenths being singletons. The sequence was obtained from a man between 60 and 75 years old with acute or convalescent COVID-19. V usage is TRBV4-2 and J usage is TRBJ2-3; 9 bases are shared with TRBD1. Sequenced: peripheral blood. The CDR3 DNA reads TGTGCCAGCAGCGTCCTAATACAGGGGGCCTCTAGCACAGATACGCAGTATTTT. Amino acid sequence: CASSVLIQGASSTDTQYF.